The 12 T cell receptor beta chains below all came from one sample that was sequenced in a study of blood T cell repertoires in COVID-19. Clones were read by immunoSEQ multiplex PCR, and TCRdb kept only the in-frame ones, dropping some. The sample yields about 220,000 clones, about 88% seen once. Sequencing input: PBMCs or T cells enriched from blood (not recorded which). The source of these receptors is a woman aged 30 to 39 who had recovered from COVID-19.

The V call is TRBV13, the J call TRBJ2-1; the match to TRBD1 covers 9 bases. The CDR3 sequence is 15 residues long. The J segment lost 4 bases and the V segment lost 5 bases, leaving 6 bases of the junction unmatched. CDR1 is PRHDT and CDR2 is FYEKMQ in the germline V gene (reference sequence). The CDR3 region is CASSVRDRVYNEQFF. The CDR3 nucleotides are TGTGCCAGCAGCGTAAGGGACAGGGTATACAATGAGCAGTTCTTC. Combining the CDR3 with reference TRBV13 and TRBJ2-1 gives the whole variable domain AAGVIQSPRHLIKEKRETATLKCYPIPRHDTVYWYQQGPGQDPQFLISFYEKMQSDKGSIPDRFSAQQFSDYHSELNMSSLELGDSALYFCASSVRDRVYNEQFFGPGTRLTVL.

The chain joins TRBV29-1 to TRBJ2-5; the match to TRBD1 covers 9 bases. The CDR3 totals 13 residues. Trimming at V came to 6 bases and at J to 4 bases, leaving 6 bases not matched to a gene. CDR1 SQVTM and CDR2 ANQGSEA come from the germline V gene. The CDR3: CSVATGGGETQYF. The CDR3 bases are TGCAGCGTGGCGACAGGGGGGGGAGAGACCCAGTACTTC.

In this sample, this clone turned up once. J is TRBJ1-2 and V is TRBV19; TRBD1 matches at 9 bases. Looked up from germline, CDR1 is LNHDA and CDR2 is SQIVND (reference sequence). V lost 7 bases, J lost 7 bases, and 7 bases stayed unmatched. This CDR3 has 13 residues. The CDR3 sequence is CASNPGQGPGYTF. CDR3 sequence (DNA): TGTGCCAGTAACCCGGGACAGGGCCCTGGCTACACCTTC. Full variable domain (outside the CDR3, taken from reference TRBV19 and TRBJ1-2): DGGITQSPKYLFRKEGQNVTLSCEQNLNHDAMYWYRQDPGQGLRLIYYSQIVNDFQKGDIAEGYSVSREKKESFPLTVTSAQKNPTAFYLCASNPGQGPGYTFGSGTRLTVV.

The chain is built from TRBV7-2 and TRBJ2-5; the D is unclear. Per germline, CDR1 SGHTA and CDR2 FQGNSA. The CDR3 covers 14 residues. V was pared by 2 bases and J by 0 bases, with 7 bases between. For the CDR3, the DNA is TGTGCCAGCAGCTTATCCCGGGACCAAGAGACCCAGTACTTC. Amino acids: CASSLSRDQETQYF.

The CDR3 DNA reads as TGTGCCAGCAGCCTGGGACAGGCCACTGAAGCTTTCTTT. It codes for CASSLGQATEAFF. V and J are TRBV7-3 and TRBJ1-1, with TRBD1 matching over 8 bases. Germline V CDR1 and CDR2: SGHTA, FQGTGA. V lost 5 bases, J lost 4 bases, and 3 bases stayed unmatched. This CDR3 has 13 residues.

This clone was seen more than once but under ten times. V usage is TRBV5-4 and J usage is TRBJ2-7; D may be TRBD1 (6 bases). V was clipped by 10 bases and J by 0 bases, with 14 bases between them. The CDR3 contains 13 residues. Germline CDR1 and CDR2: SGHNT and YYREEE (reference sequence). This chain's CDR3 is CAVRDTRSYEQYF. DNA for the CDR3: TGTGCCGTCCGGGACACCCGCTCCTACGAGCAGTACTTC.

This rearrangement joins TRBV5-1 to TRBJ1-1; D unclear. V lost 0 bases and J lost 5, with 5 bases in between. Germline V gives CDR1 SGHRS, CDR2 YFSETQ. The CDR3 has 12 residues. The CDR3 protein is CASSLVGTEAFF. The CDR3 bases are TGCGCCAGCAGCTTGGTCGGGACTGAAGCTTTCTTT.

In DNA, the CDR3 is TGTGCCAGCAGCCCCCACCCGGGTCCCAACTATGGCTACACCTTC. This sequence encodes CASSPHPGPNYGYTF. The chain is built from TRBV7-3 and TRBJ1-2; D is unclear. CDR1 is SGHTA, CDR2 FQGTGA, per germline. This CDR3 is 15 amino acids long. Trimming pared 5 bases from V and 2 bases from J, leaving 15 bases between.

This chain joins TRBV18 and TRBJ1-1, with D hard to call. V lost 4 bases and J lost 2, with 8 bases in between. The CDR3 extends over 13 amino acids. Germline V gives CDR1 KGHSH, CDR2 LQKENI. The CDR3 DNA reads TGTGCCAGCTCACTAGGGAGTAACACTGAAGCTTTCTTT. Its translation: CASSLGSNTEAFF.

This sequence joins TRBV5-8 and TRBJ2-5, with no clear D. Trimming cost V 2 bases and J 3 bases, with 20 bases left between them. The CDR3 is 17 amino acids. Germline V gene data show CDR1 as SGHTS and CDR2 as YDEGEE. CDR3: CASSFGNLVVSKETQYF. Written as DNA, the CDR3 is TGTGCCAGCAGCTTCGGTAATCTTGTTGTTAGCAAAGAGACCCAGTACTTC. The full variable domain, rest sourced from reference TRBV5-8 and TRBJ2-5, is EAGVTQSPTHLIKTRGQQATLRCSPISGHTSVYWYQQALGLGLQFLLWYDEGEERNRGNFPPRFSGRQFPNYSSELNVNALELEDSALYLCASSFGNLVVSKETQYFGPGTRLLVL.

The genes are TRBV19 and TRBJ1-3; the match to TRBD1 covers 10 bases. The CDR3 length is 16 residues. The germline V gene encodes CDR1 LNHDA and CDR2 SQIVND (reference sequence). Unmatched junction bases numbered 3, after V lost 2 bases and J lost 2 bases. The CDR3 is CASSIPDRGPGNTIYF. CDR3 nucleotide sequence: TGTGCCAGTAGTATACCCGACAGGGGGCCTGGAAACACCATATATTTT.

About this clone itself: The same CDR3 arises from other DNA sequences in this sample as well. This chain joins TRBV11-2 and TRBJ2-2; 8 bases are shared with TRBD1. Germline CDR1 and CDR2: SGHAT and FQNNGV. Germline trimming cut 1 base from V and 7 bases from J; bases unmatched to any gene: 5. This CDR3 is 15 amino acids long. The CDR3 reads CASSLASGGGGELFF. The CDR3 DNA is TGTGCCAGCAGCTTAGCCTCAGGGGGCGGCGGGGAGCTGTTTTTT.